These 21 T cell receptor beta chains were sequenced from one sample in a study of molecular identifiers for immune sequencing clone quantification. TCRdb itself ran the PCR reads through MiXCR, one entry per CDR3 protein. The profile covers some 89,000 distinct CDR3 sequences, with 24% appearing a single time and around 0.92% taken by the ten largest. The sequenced sample consisted of naive CD8+ T cells from blood, with Jurkat cell RNA spiked in. Subset of the sample: FACS-sorted CD8+CD4-CCR7+CD45RA+ naive T cells. These receptors were taken from a human donor in good health. Some libraries in this study had Jurkat cell RNA spiked in.

Details on this clonotype: This is likely a read error, given that the CDR3 carries no conserved phenylalanine or tryptophan at its end. The rearrangement uses TRBV2 and TRBJ2-5; TRBD1 agrees at 8 bases. The CDR3 has 16 residues. V was clipped by 3 bases and J by 5 bases; unmatched bases: 11. CDR1 is SNHLY, CDR2 FYNNEI, per germline. CDR3 region: CASSDPRTGSRETQYL. The DNA of the CDR3 is TGTGCCAGCAGTGATCCCAGGACAGGGTCCCGGGAGACCCAGTACCTC.

A single count supports this clonotype. One end of the junction is discordant with germline, which a read error may explain. The gene calls are TRBV10-3 and TRBJ1-5, with 12 bases aligning to TRBD1. CDR1 ENHRY and CDR2 SYGVKD come from the germline V gene. This CDR3 is built from 20 residues. CDR3 sequence reads: CAVSAFPPRDRGLGNQPQHF. DNA for the CDR3: TGTGCCGTCAGTGCTTTTCCCCCTAGGGACAGGGGGCTTGGGAATCAGCCCCAGCATTTT.

The J gene is TRBJ2-7, the V gene TRBV6-2 or TRBV6-3, with 11 nucleotides matching TRBD2. The CDR3 covers 15 residues. The trim removed 7 bases at V and 2 bases at J, leaving 7 bases unmatched. Per germline, CDR1 MNHEY and CDR2 SVGEGT. The CDR3 sequence: CASNSLAGEPYEQYF. As DNA, the CDR3 is TGTGCCAGCAACTCACTAGCGGGAGAGCCCTACGAGCAGTACTTC.

In this sample, this clonotype turned up many times. The chain recombines TRBV5-6 with TRBJ1-2; the D is unclear. Germline-derived CDR1 and CDR2 are SGHDT and YYEEEE. The CDR3 sequence is 17 residues long. Trimming left V 0 bases short and J 1 base short, with 16 bases between. The CDR3 nucleotides read TGTGCCAGCAGCTTGGACCGGACGCATTTTTTTAACTATGGCTACACCTTC. Translated: CASSLDRTHFFNYGYTF.

This clonotype was observed at least ten times. J is TRBJ2-3 and V is TRBV28; 7 bases align to TRBD2. The ends lost 3 bases at V and 6 bases at J; junction bases unmatched: 6. Germline V CDR1 and CDR2: MDHEN, SYDVKM. This CDR3 contains 14 residues. CDR3 in amino acids: CASSLGGSRDTQYF. The CDR3 nucleotides are TGTGCCAGCAGTTTGGGAGGGTCAAGGGATACGCAGTATTTT.

To note about this clonotype: Compared with germline, one end of the junction differs, possibly owing to a read error. J is TRBJ1-5 and V is TRBV30; D ambiguous. CDR1 is GTSNPN, CDR2 SVGIG, per germline (reference sequence). This CDR3 spans 15 amino acids. The CDR3 coding sequence is TGTGCCTGGAGTCAATCAGGATCCAGCAATAAGCCCCAGCATTTT. Protein: CAWSQSGSSNKPQHF.

This clonotype has more than one count but fewer than ten. V usage is TRBV28 and J usage is TRBJ1-1; the D is unclear. Trimming pared 6 bases from V and 2 bases from J, leaving 7 bases between. Germline V lookup: CDR1 MDHEN, CDR2 SYDVKM. CDR3 length equals 12 residues. The CDR3 nucleotides are TGTGCCAGCAGAGATGCAAACACTGAAGCTTTCTTT. It is translated as CASRDANTEAFF. Supplemented by reference TRBV28 and TRBJ1-1, the full variable domain reads DVKVTQSSRYLVKRTGEKVFLECVQDMDHENMFWYRQDPGLGLRLIYFSYDVKMKEKGDIPEGYSVSREKKERFSLILESASTNQTSMYLCASRDANTEAFFGQGTRLTVV.

This clonotype was picked up a small number of times. The CDR3 region is CATSREDGGVRFF. CDR3 nucleotides: TGTGCCACCAGCAGAGAGGACGGGGGGGTCCGGTTCTTC. V is TRBV15 and J is TRBJ2-1; 8 positions match TRBD2. V lost 0 bases and J lost 15; bases outside the gene matches: 7. CDR1 and CDR2 (germline): LNHNV, YYDKDF (reference sequence). This CDR3 comprises 13 residues.

The gene calls are TRBV27 and TRBJ2-1; 7 bases line up with TRBD2. Germline values: CDR1 MNHEY, CDR2 SMNVEV (reference sequence). The CDR3 contains 17 residues. Trimming at V came to 5 bases and at J to 2 bases, leaving 12 bases not matched to a gene. The CDR3 loop is CASSPLFTSATYNEQFF. The CDR3 region has the DNA TGTGCCAGCAGTCCCCTTTTTACTAGCGCGACCTACAATGAGCAGTTCTTC.

This clonotype was detected ten times or more. Here the CDR3 reads CASTLGGQPQHF. The CDR3 coding sequence is TGTGCCAGCACCTTGGGGGGCCAGCCCCAGCATTTT. This chain uses TRBV12-3 or TRBV12-4 with TRBJ1-5; D is possibly TRBD1 (6 bases). The CDR3 consists of 12 residues. V lost 7 bases and J 7 bases, leaving 11 bases between the germline ends.

This rearrangement joins TRBV12-3 or TRBV12-4 to TRBJ1-3; weak D call: TRBD1 (5 bases). CDR3 length: 16 amino acids. V was pared by 2 bases and J by 4 bases, with 15 bases between. The CDR3 region has the DNA TGTGCCAGCAGTTTAATTGGGGGTTCAGAAGGAAACACCATATATTTT. Translating gives CASSLIGGSEGNTIYF.

Comments on this clonotype: A much bigger clone sits one base away, suggesting this may be a read error. The chain combines TRBV29-1 with TRBJ2-7, with 9 bases that match TRBD2. The length of the CDR3 is 12 residues. In germline, CDR1 is SQVTM, CDR2 ANQGSEA. The CDR3 sequence is CSVGLAEYGQYF. Here the CDR3 DNA reads TGCAGCGTTGGACTAGCGGAGTACGGGCAGTACTTC.

This clonotype was detected many times. V and J are TRBV7-9 and TRBJ1-5, with D uncertain. V was pared by 4 bases and J by 5 bases, with 9 bases between. The CDR3 spans 13 residues. Per germline, CDR1 SEHNR and CDR2 FQNEAQ (reference sequence). CDR3 region: CASSSREDQPQHF. CDR3 coding DNA: TGTGCCAGCAGCTCGAGGGAGGATCAGCCCCAGCATTTT.

This clonotype was seen repeatedly, ten times or more. V and J are TRBV12-3 or TRBV12-4 and TRBJ1-5; TRBD1 aligns across 9 bases. J lost 5 bases, V lost 6 bases, and 5 bases had no gene match. The CDR3 covers 14 residues. For the CDR3, the DNA is TGTGCCAGCAGAACACAGGGGGCGCATCAGCCCCAGCATTTT. As protein: CASRTQGAHQPQHF.

This clonotype was recorded at least ten times. This chain connects TRBV20-1 to TRBJ1-5, with D tentatively TRBD1 (5 bases). V lost 0 bases and J 6 bases, leaving 12 bases between the germline ends. Germline CDR1 reads DFQATT; CDR2 reads SNEGSKA (reference sequence). The CDR3 has 14 residues. The CDR3 loop reads CSARDAPGGQPQHF. In DNA form, the CDR3 reads TGCAGTGCTAGAGATGCGCCTGGGGGTCAGCCCCAGCATTTT.

This clonotype was observed at least ten times. This rearrangement joins TRBV7-9 to TRBJ1-1; TRBD1 matches at 8 bases. Trimming at V came to 5 bases and at J to 2 bases, leaving 7 bases not matched to a gene. The CDR3 totals 15 residues. Germline values: CDR1 SEHNR, CDR2 FQNEAQ (reference sequence). In DNA form, the CDR3 reads TGTGCCAGCAGCAAGACCGGGACAGGAAACACTGAAGCTTTCTTT. Translating it yields CASSKTGTGNTEAFF.

The rearrangement uses TRBV6-2 or TRBV6-3 and TRBJ2-3; 8 bases agree with TRBD1. CDR1 MNHEY and CDR2 SVGEGT come from the germline V gene. The CDR3 runs to 16 residues. J gave up 5 bases and V 0 bases, and 7 bases lay outside the gene matches. CDR3: CASSYSPGTGGDTQYF. The CDR3 nucleotides read TGTGCCAGCAGTTACTCCCCCGGGACAGGAGGAGATACGCAGTATTTT.

This clonotype was seen many times. V usage is TRBV4-3 and J usage is TRBJ2-1; D is unresolved. The CDR3 sequence is 17 residues long. Trimming took off 0 bases at V and 0 bases at J, with 12 bases between the two ends. Germline V CDR1 and CDR2: LGHNA, YSLEER. CDR3 sequence: CASSQEGFGSSYNEQFF. The CDR3, as DNA: TGCGCCAGCAGCCAAGAGGGTTTCGGTAGCTCCTACAATGAGCAGTTCTTC.

In its sample, this clonotype was seen many times. The V gene is TRBV29-1, the J gene TRBJ2-2; TRBD2 aligns across 8 bases. The CDR3 totals 13 residues. The J segment lost 4 bases and the V segment lost 7 bases, leaving 5 bases of the junction unmatched. The germline gives CDR1 SQVTM, CDR2 ANQGSEA. In DNA, the CDR3 is TGCAGCGCCTTAGCGGGACTCACCGGGGAGCTGTTTTTT. Protein product: CSALAGLTGELFF.

The V and J genes are TRBV11-2 and TRBJ2-3; D gene ambiguous. V shed 6 bases and J shed 3 bases, with 19 bases lying between them. The CDR3 runs 16 residues. Per germline, CDR1 SGHAT and CDR2 FQNNGV. In DNA form, the CDR3 reads TGTGCCAGCAGTCTACTCACAGAGGAAATGACAGATACGCAGTATTTT. It yields the protein CASSLLTEEMTDTQYF.

This clonotype showed up many times. V and J are TRBV12-5 and TRBJ2-5; D is perhaps TRBD1 or TRBD2 (5 bases each). CDR1 is LGHNT and CDR2 is FRNRAP in the germline V gene. This CDR3 is 14 amino acids long. Trimming stripped 5 bases from V and 9 bases from J, with 19 bases between. CDR3 nucleotides: TGTGCTAGTGGTCTAACCGACTACCCCAGGGCCCAGTACTTC. This translates into CASGLTDYPRAQYF.